Below, 17 T cell receptor beta chains from the same sample are listed, as sequenced in a study of blood T cell repertoires in COVID-19. Libraries were prepared by immunoSEQ multiplex PCR; TCRdb keeps only in-frame clonotypes and omits some of them. This sample yields fewer than 300,000 clones, of which over 75% are seen a single time; about 8.6% belongs to the top ten. What was sequenced was peripheral blood. These receptors all come from a man in his late teens or twenties with active or convalescent COVID-19.

V and J are TRBV10-2 and TRBJ2-7; 11 bases align to TRBD2. The CDR3 covers 17 residues. Germline CDR1 reads WSHSY; CDR2 reads SAAADI. After removal of 4 bases from V and 4 bases from J, the junction contained 12 bases not matched to a gene. The CDR3 sequence: CASSVSQTSGVAYEQYF. The CDR3 coding sequence is TGCGCCAGCAGTGTCAGTCAGACTAGCGGGGTGGCGTACGAGCAGTACTTC.

The chain combines TRBV10-3 with TRBJ1-5; weak D call: TRBD1 (5 bases). CDR3 size: 13 residues. Germline CDR1 ENHRY, CDR2 SYGVKD. V was shortened by 10 bases and J by 2 bases, with 12 bases between the two germline ends. CDR3 loop: CATAGGGNQPQHF. In DNA form, the CDR3 reads TGTGCCACCGCGGGGGGTGGCAATCAGCCCCAGCATTTT.

This rearrangement joins TRBV5-6 to TRBJ1-1; 7 bases agree with TRBD1. Germline V gives CDR1 SGHDT, CDR2 YYEEEE. V shed 0 bases and J 3 bases; nucleotides not matched to a gene: 5. The CDR3 spans 15 residues. The CDR3 loop reads CASSLGDSFYTEAFF. CDR3 sequence (DNA): TGTGCCAGCAGCTTGGGGGACAGTTTTTACACTGAAGCTTTCTTT.

Points on this clone: Additional DNA sequences in this sample encode the identical CDR3. The J gene is TRBJ2-5, the V gene TRBV19; 9 bases are a match to TRBD1. Germline trimming cut 4 bases from V and 5 bases from J; bases unmatched to any gene: 2. The CDR3 length is 13 residues. The germline V gene has CDR1 LNHDA and CDR2 SQIVND (reference sequence). The CDR3 nucleotides read TGTGCCAGTAGTACTGACAGGGGGGAGACCCAGTACTTC. Translating gives CASSTDRGETQYF.

The chain is built from TRBV7-3 and TRBJ2-7; 12 bases match TRBD1. The CDR3 contains 15 residues. The V gene's germline CDR1 is SGHTA and CDR2 FQGTGA. V trimming: 3 bases; J trimming: 4 bases; junction bases outside the gene matches: 4. CDR3 in DNA: TGTGCCAGCAGCTTCGGGACAGGGGGCTGGTACGAGCAGTACTTC. It is translated as CASSFGTGGWYEQYF.

The V call is TRBV7-9, the J call TRBJ1-1, with D unresolved. This CDR3 has 15 residues. The V gene's germline CDR1 is SEHNR and CDR2 FQNEAQ (reference sequence). Trimming took 4 bases from V and 0 from J, leaving 12 bases between them. The CDR3 region has the DNA TGTGCCAGCAGCTCGAGGGTGGAATTGAACACTGAAGCTTTCTTT. Translated: CASSSRVELNTEAFF. Filled out from reference TRBV7-9 and TRBJ1-1, the complete variable domain reads DTGVSQNPRHKITKRGQNVTFRCDPISEHNRLYWYRQTLGQGPEFLTYFQNEAQLEKSRLLSDRFSAERPKGSFSTLEIQRTEQGDSAMYLCASSSRVELNTEAFFGQGTRLTVV.

In this sample, this clone turned up a few times. The V and J genes are TRBV6-2 or TRBV6-3 and TRBJ1-5; tentative D call: TRBD1 (6 bases). The germline CDR1 and CDR2 sequences are MNHEY and SVGEGT. Trimming took 5 bases from V and 2 from J, leaving 19 bases between them. The CDR3 has 17 amino acids. Here the CDR3 DNA reads TGTGCCAGCAGTGGAACCCACAGGGCGTTACGCAATCAGCCCCAGCATTTT. The encoded protein is CASSGTHRALRNQPQHF.

The chain joins TRBV4-3 to TRBJ1-2, with 10 bases that match TRBD1. Germline V gives CDR1 LGHNA, CDR2 YSLEER. The CDR3 sequence is 15 residues long. The V gene end was trimmed by 4 bases and the J gene end by 0 bases; junction bases not matched to a gene: 2. The CDR3 DNA reads as TGCGCCAGCAGCCGAGGACAGGGGGCTAACTATGGCTACACCTTC. Protein sequence: CASSRGQGANYGYTF.

The chain uses TRBV7-9 and TRBJ2-7; a weak D match, TRBD1 (6 bases). Germline CDR1 reads SEHNR; CDR2 reads FQNEAQ (reference sequence). Deletions cut 2 bases from V and 3 bases from J, with 17 bases between. The CDR3 consists of 16 residues. In DNA, the CDR3 is TGTGCCAGCAGCTTAACCCCTGGGCAGGGGTACTACGAGCAGTACTTC. It yields the protein CASSLTPGQGYYEQYF.

This clone was detected once. The rearrangement joins TRBV10-1 to TRBJ1-1; tentative D call: TRBD1 (6 bases). Trimming removed 3 bases at V and 3 bases at J, with 11 bases between. CDR1 is WNHNN, CDR2 SYGVQD, per germline (reference sequence). The CDR3 is 14 residues long. The CDR3 is CASSDQGPDTEAFF. DNA of the CDR3: TGCGCCAGCAGTGACCAGGGGCCGGACACTGAAGCTTTCTTT.

The genes are TRBV7-2 and TRBJ1-1, with 9 bases fitting TRBD1. This CDR3 region has 16 residues. With V trimmed by 5 bases and J by 0 bases, 7 bases remained unmatched. The germline CDR1 and CDR2 sequences are SGHTA and FQGNSA. The CDR3 loop reads CASSPDRGFMNTEAFF. The CDR3, as DNA: TGTGCCAGCAGCCCGGACAGGGGCTTTATGAACACTGAAGCTTTCTTT.

This chain joins TRBV4-1 and TRBJ2-1; perhaps TRBD1 as D (6 bases). This CDR3 has 13 residues. V lost 0 bases and J 10 bases, leaving 10 bases between the germline ends. The germline V gene has CDR1 MGHRA and CDR2 YSYEKL. CDR3 bases: TGCGCCAGCAGCCAAGATGGGGGCCGGGAGCAGTTCTTC. It encodes CASSQDGGREQFF.

A single count supports this clone. This CDR3 reads CASSTQGISNQPQHF. The CDR3 DNA reads as TGTGCCAGCAGTACCCAGGGGATCTCCAATCAGCCCCAGCATTTT. The chain carries TRBV2 and TRBJ1-5; weak D call: TRBD1 (6 bases). Per the germline V gene, CDR1 is SNHLY and CDR2 is FYNNEI. The CDR3 loop spans 15 amino acids. Deletions cut 5 bases from V and 3 bases from J, with 14 bases between. Together with reference TRBV2 and TRBJ1-5, the CDR3 gives the full variable domain: EPEVTQTPSHQVTQMGQEVILRCVPISNHLYFYWYRQILGQKVEFLVSFYNNEISEKSEIFDDQFSVERPDGSNFTLKIRSTKLEDSAMYFCASSTQGISNQPQHFGDGTRLSIL.

The chain uses TRBV6-5 and TRBJ1-5; 10 bases line up with TRBD1. Trimming took 0 bases from V and 7 from J; bases not matched to a gene: 0. This CDR3 spans 14 amino acids. The germline gives CDR1 MNHEY, CDR2 SVGAGI. This CDR3 is CASSYSGQGQPQHF. For the CDR3, the DNA is TGTGCCAGCAGTTACTCGGGACAGGGGCAGCCCCAGCATTTT.

V is TRBV7-9 and J is TRBJ2-2, with D tentatively TRBD1 (6 bases). The CDR3 is 15 amino acids. V dropped 0 bases and J dropped 4 bases, with 9 bases sitting between them. CDR1 and CDR2 (germline): SEHNR, FQNEAQ (reference sequence). The CDR3 reads CASSLASGVTGELFF. CDR3 DNA: TGTGCCAGCAGCTTAGCGTCAGGGGTCACCGGGGAGCTGTTTTTT.

The rearrangement uses TRBV3-1 (or the pseudogene TRBV3-2) and TRBJ2-3, with D uncertain. CDR3 size: 15 residues. CDR1 is LGHDT and CDR2 is YNNKEL in the germline V gene (reference sequence). V lost 2 bases and J 8 bases, leaving 17 bases between the germline ends. The CDR3 loop reads CASSQPANSVGTQYF. The CDR3, as DNA: TGTGCCAGCAGCCAACCAGCGAACTCCGTGGGTACGCAGTATTTT.

The chain recombines TRBV12-5 with TRBJ2-7; D might be TRBD1 (7 bases). This CDR3 region has 15 residues. The V end lost 3 bases, the J end lost 1 base, and 13 bases lay between the germline ends. The germline gives CDR1 LGHNT, CDR2 FRNRAP. Written as DNA, the CDR3 is TGTGCTAGTGGTTTTGATCCAGGGGGGTCCTACGAGCAGTACTTC. This codes for CASGFDPGGSYEQYF.